What follows are 24 T cell receptor beta chains derived from one specimen sequenced in a study of Ad26.COV2.S vaccination and SARS-CoV-2 variants. Treatment here: some 20 received Ad26.COV2.S at low or high dose, single or two shots; five or six received placebo; per-sample allocation not given. It was on day 63 after the first vaccine or placebo injection that samples were taken. Clones were read by immunoSEQ multiplex PCR, and TCRdb kept only the in-frame ones, dropping some. The sample lists more than 400,000 clones; less than 95% were seen once. The material was peripheral blood, obtained in a trial of Ad26.COV2.S vaccine versus placebo. All receptors derive from a person between 18 and 59 years old who received the Ad26.COV2.S COVID-19 vaccine or a placebo.

The V call is TRBV7-9, the J call TRBJ2-2; TRBD1 matches 7 bases. The CDR3 is made up of 15 amino acids. V shed 5 bases, J shed 0 bases, and the junction held 3 bases outside the gene matches. From germline, CDR1 is SEHNR and CDR2 FQNEAQ (reference sequence). This chain's CDR3 is CASSPTGTNTGELFF. The CDR3 nucleotides are TGTGCCAGCAGCCCGACAGGGACGAACACCGGGGAGCTGTTTTTT.

V gene TRBV28 combines with J gene TRBJ1-1, with D tentatively TRBD1 (5 bases). Germline CDR1 MDHEN, CDR2 SYDVKM. The CDR3 consists of 12 residues. CDR3 sequence (DNA): TGTTCTAGCGGGGGAATTATCACTGAAGCTTTCTTT. Its protein product is CSSGGIITEAFF.

The chain employs TRBV7-8 and TRBJ2-1; 8 bases line up with TRBD2. V shed 0 bases and J 7 bases; nucleotides not matched to a gene: 2. The length of the CDR3 is 14 residues. Germline lookup yields CDR1 SGHVS and CDR2 FQNEAQ. CDR3 nucleotide sequence: TGTGCCAGCAGCTTAGCCCTAGCGGGTAATGAGCAGTTCTTC. Residues: CASSLALAGNEQFF. Using reference TRBV7-8 and TRBJ2-1 for the parts outside the CDR3, the full variable domain is GAGVSQSPRYKVAKRGQDVALRCDPISGHVSLFWYQQALGQGPEFLTYFQNEAQLDKSGLPSDRFFAERPEGSVSTLKIQRTQQEDSAVYLCASSLALAGNEQFFGPGTRLTVL.

The chain carries TRBV2 and TRBJ2-7; either TRBD1 or TRBD2 may supply D (5 bases each). V was shortened by 3 bases and J by 0 bases, with 9 bases between the two germline ends. CDR1 is SNHLY, CDR2 FYNNEI, per germline. CDR3 length: 14 residues. CDR3 residues: CASSEWGSSYEQYF. CDR3 sequence (DNA): TGTGCCAGCAGTGAGTGGGGGAGCTCCTACGAGCAGTACTTC. Full variable domain (outside the CDR3, taken from reference TRBV2 and TRBJ2-7): EPEVTQTPSHQVTQMGQEVILRCVPISNHLYFYWYRQILGQKVEFLVSFYNNEISEKSEIFDDQFSVERPDGSNFTLKIRSTKLEDSAMYFCASSEWGSSYEQYFGPGTRLTVT.

The chain is built from TRBV20-1 and TRBJ2-7; 14 bases fit TRBD2. V gave up 6 bases and J gave up 4 bases; unmatched junction bases: 8. The CDR3 is 15 residues long. In germline, CDR1 is DFQATT, CDR2 SNEGSKA (reference sequence). The CDR3 protein is CSASSGTSGRYEQYF. The CDR3 DNA is TGCAGTGCAAGTTCCGGGACTAGCGGGAGATACGAGCAGTACTTC.

The chain has TRBV20-1 and TRBJ1-4; D is ambiguous. CDR3 length: 10 amino acids. CDR1 is DFQATT, CDR2 SNEGSKA, per germline (reference sequence). The V end was cut by 5 bases, the J end by 7 bases, with 5 bases between. CDR3 DNA: TGCAGTGCTCAGGTTGAAAAACTGTTTTTT. Translating it yields CSAQVEKLFF.

This chain joins TRBV2 and TRBJ1-1; D is ambiguous. Looked up from germline, CDR1 is SNHLY and CDR2 is FYNNEI. V was cut by 5 bases and J by 0 bases, with 4 bases left in between. This CDR3 has 12 amino acids. Here the CDR3 DNA reads TGTGCCAGCAGTTGGATGAACACTGAAGCTTTCTTT. The encoded protein is CASSWMNTEAFF.

The CDR3 is CASSRGTTDTLYEQYF. The CDR3 DNA reads as TGCGCCAGCAGCCGAGGGACTACCGATACACTATACGAGCAGTACTTC. The chain uses TRBV5-1 and TRBJ2-7; 7 nucleotides line up with TRBD2. This CDR3 has 16 amino acids. V was pared by 4 bases and J by 4 bases, with 14 bases of the junction left unmatched. Germline loops: CDR1 SGHRS, CDR2 YFSETQ.

V is TRBV5-5 and J is TRBJ2-3; D is ambiguous. Germline CDR1 reads SGHKS; CDR2 reads YYEKEE (reference sequence). The V end was cut by 1 base, the J end by 2 bases, with 11 bases between. This CDR3 has 15 residues. The CDR3 is CASSLSVPLTDTQYF. DNA for the CDR3: TGTGCCAGCAGCTTGTCAGTCCCCCTCACAGATACGCAGTATTTT.

The genes are TRBV24-1 and TRBJ2-5; TRBD2 agrees at 13 bases. J was trimmed by 5 bases and V by 7 bases; bases with no gene match: 12. The CDR3 sequence is 17 residues long. Germline V gives CDR1 KGHDR, CDR2 SFDVKD. The CDR3, as DNA: TGTGCCACCAGCGATACTAGCGGGAGGGCCATCCGGGAGACCCAGTACTTC. It is translated as CATSDTSGRAIRETQYF.

This chain links TRBV5-1 with TRBJ1-6; 9 nucleotides line up with TRBD1. Germline V gene sequence: CDR1 SGHRS, CDR2 YFSETQ. This CDR3 has 15 amino acids. V lost 4 bases, J lost 8 bases, and 7 bases stayed unmatched. The CDR3 DNA sequence: TGCGCCAGCAGCAAAGTAGGGGACAGGGATTCACCCCTCCACTTT. It is translated as CASSKVGDRDSPLHF.

The V call is TRBV19, the J call TRBJ1-4; the D gene is possibly TRBD1 (5 bases). The CDR3 sequence is 18 residues long. V was clipped by 4 bases and J by 0 bases, with 18 bases between them. Germline CDR1 and CDR2: LNHDA and SQIVND (reference sequence). The CDR3 nucleotides are TGTGCCAGTAGTAAGGGGCCGCTTCTCCCTACAACTAATGAAAAACTGTTTTTT. Amino acids: CASSKGPLLPTTNEKLFF. The whole variable domain, filled in from reference TRBV19 and TRBJ1-4, reads DGGITQSPKYLFRKEGQNVTLSCEQNLNHDAMYWYRQDPGQGLRLIYYSQIVNDFQKGDIAEGYSVSREKKESFPLTVTSAQKNPTAFYLCASSKGPLLPTTNEKLFFGSGTQLSVL.

There are many counts of this clone. The genes are TRBV9 and TRBJ1-4, with D unresolved. CDR3 length: 13 residues. Looked up from germline, CDR1 is SGDLS and CDR2 is YYNGEE. Between the trimmed V and J ends, which lost 3 bases and 8 bases, there was a span of 11 bases. Here the CDR3 DNA reads TGTGCCAGCAGCGAGGGAGGTTCGGAAAAACTGTTTTTT. It yields the protein CASSEGGSEKLFF.

The rearrangement uses TRBV18 and TRBJ2-3, with D tentatively TRBD2 (5 bases). V lost 6 bases and J 5 bases, leaving 15 bases between the germline ends. The CDR3 extends over 14 amino acids. CDR1 is KGHSH and CDR2 is LQKENI in the germline V gene. CDR3: CASSPSSRGDTQYF. The CDR3 DNA reads as TGTGCCAGCTCCCCCAGCTCCCGGGGAGATACGCAGTATTTT.

The gene calls are TRBV19 and TRBJ1-4; the match to TRBD1 covers 7 bases. The J segment lost 7 bases and the V segment lost 0 bases, leaving 2 bases of the junction unmatched. Germline V gene data show CDR1 as LNHDA and CDR2 as SQIVND (reference sequence). This CDR3 is built from 14 residues. CDR3 loop: CASSIDHRGEKLFF. The CDR3, as DNA: TGTGCCAGTAGTATAGATCACAGGGGTGAAAAACTGTTTTTT.

To note about this clone: An end of the junction differs from the germline gene, which may be a read error. This chain links TRBV18 with TRBJ2-7; TRBD2 matches 10 bases. Germline V gives CDR1 KGHSH, CDR2 LQKENI. The CDR3 sequence is 16 residues long. CDR3 DNA: TGTGCCAGCTCACCTAGGGGGAGCCGGACTAGCGGCACGCCCACCTTC. As protein: CASSPRGSRTSGTPTF.

V usage is TRBV6-5 and J usage is TRBJ1-5; D call uncertain. Germline loops: CDR1 MNHEY, CDR2 SVGAGI. V was shortened by 5 bases and J by 5 bases, with 10 bases between the two germline ends. The CDR3 runs to 13 residues. CDR3 coding DNA: TGTGCCAGCAGTAGTTCAGCAGATCAGCCCCAGCATTTT. It encodes CASSSSADQPQHF.

V and J are TRBV11-2 and TRBJ2-7; D possibly corresponds to TRBD1 (6 bases). CDR1 is SGHAT, CDR2 FQNNGV, per germline. The CDR3 loop spans 17 amino acids. V was trimmed by 2 bases and J by 3 bases, leaving 20 bases between them. CDR3 DNA sequence: TGTGCCAGCAGCTTACGATGGGGGCAGACAGCTAACTACGAGCAGTACTTC. Translated: CASSLRWGQTANYEQYF.

The chain combines TRBV7-8 with TRBJ2-3; TRBD2 matches 8 bases. Germline V gene lookup returns CDR1 SGHVS and CDR2 FQNEAQ. The CDR3 contains 17 residues. V was pared by 1 base and J by 5 bases, with 11 bases of the junction left unmatched. The CDR3 reads CASSLVAGSRVGDTQYF. CDR3 nucleotide sequence: TGTGCCAGCAGCTTAGTAGCGGGATCAAGGGTAGGAGATACGCAGTATTTT.

This chain joins TRBV3-1 (or the pseudogene TRBV3-2) and TRBJ1-4, with D hard to call. The CDR3 has 12 residues. The germline CDR1 and CDR2 sequences are LGHDT and YNNKEL (reference sequence). V lost 4 bases and J lost 8, with 8 bases in between. The CDR3 sequence: CASSRGGEKLFF. The CDR3 bases are TGTGCCAGCAGCCGAGGTGGCGAAAAACTGTTTTTT.

The chain couples TRBV24-1 to TRBJ2-1, with 8 bases matching TRBD2. The CDR3 is 16 residues long. CDR1 KGHDR and CDR2 SFDVKD come from the germline V gene. The V segment lost 4 bases and the J segment 5 bases; nucleotides outside the gene matches: 9. The CDR3 here is CATSDPAGTRNNEQFF. The CDR3, as DNA: TGTGCCACCAGTGACCCGGCCGGGACTAGGAACAATGAGCAGTTCTTC.

CDR3 protein: CASSWGQGNNSPLHF. CDR3 in DNA: TGCGCCAGCAGCTGGGGACAGGGGAATAATTCACCCCTCCACTTT. The V gene is TRBV4-1, the J gene TRBJ1-6, with 10 bases lining up with TRBD1. Per the germline V gene, CDR1 is MGHRA and CDR2 is YSYEKL. With V trimmed by 5 bases and J by 5 bases, 3 bases remained unmatched. There are 15 residues in the CDR3.

The chain combines TRBV6-1 with TRBJ2-7, with a weak D call TRBD1 (6 bases). Trimming stripped 3 bases from V and 3 bases from J, with 12 bases between. CDR1 and CDR2 from the germline V gene are MNHNS and SASEGT. The CDR3 length is 14 residues. The CDR3 here is CASSETGEYYEQYF. As DNA, the CDR3 is TGTGCCAGCAGTGAGACAGGAGAATACTACGAGCAGTACTTC.

The chain carries TRBV7-9 and TRBJ2-5; 7 nucleotides align to TRBD1. The CDR3 sequence is 16 residues long. J gave up 2 bases and V 6 bases, and 12 bases lay outside the gene matches. The germline CDR1 and CDR2 sequences are SEHNR and FQNEAQ (reference sequence). The CDR3, as DNA: TGTGCCAGCAGGTTCGACAGGGCGGTGGGGCAAGAGACCCAGTACTTC. This gives the protein CASRFDRAVGQETQYF.